The rows below give T cell receptor beta chains drawn from one sample of a study of blood T cell repertoires in COVID-19. Profiling relied on immunoSEQ multiplex PCR, and the TCRdb table lists in-frame clones only, not all of them. This table holds about 170,000 clones, roughly 86% found once. The sequenced material came from peripheral blood. The receptors shown here come from a woman over 75 in a cohort sampled during active or convalescent COVID-19. Each CDR3 is given with its conserved first and last residue. The D gene is left open where the match is weak.

D gene,V gene,CDR3 protein
TRBD1,TRBV10-3,CAISPQNPGTGVGSPLHF
TRBD2,TRBV5-1,CASSTGLESDTQYF
.,TRBV4-3,CASSQASKLAGQDYGYTF
.,TRBV3-1/TRBV3-2,CASSPLRAYNEQFF
.,TRBV18,CASSPMRNEKLFF
.,TRBV7-2,CASSLAQGNIQYF
TRBD2,TRBV2,CASIGLAGGNEQFF
TRBD1,TRBV28,CASSSGTGDTEAFF
TRBD1,TRBV5-6,CASSYGTGAYEQYF
.,TRBV7-2,CASSLVGGVYQPQHF
.,TRBV6-5,CASSSTGTEAFF
.,TRBV6-5,CASSHGAGEVYGYTF
.,TRBV7-9,CASSSGNTIYF
.,TRBV19,CASSTRGYGYTF
.,TRBV6-5,CASSYNNQETQYF
.,TRBV5-3,CARSFPTWEGQQETQYF
.,TRBV4-3,CASSQDYGGGNQPQHF
.,TRBV7-2,CASSLPGQIYEQYF
.,TRBV14,CASSRYRSTDTQYF
TRBD1,TRBV19,CASSIGTGRNEQFF
.,TRBV12-5,CASGLVSGSGQRYGYTF
TRBD1,TRBV19,CASSTTRGTTGGGNQPQHF
.,TRBV29-1,CSSSILSYNEQFF
.,TRBV24-1,CATTRTATDTQYF
.,TRBV11-2,CASSLARQETQYF
TRBD1,TRBV11-3,CASSFGQGAHNEQFF
TRBD1,TRBV5-1,CASSSPRDRALTGELFF
TRBD2,TRBV3-1/TRBV3-2,CASSHQRELSGRETQYF
TRBD1,TRBV11-3,CASSLGQGYGYTF
TRBD1,TRBV7-8,CASSFKIFTRQGLNYGYTF
.,TRBV7-8,CASSQGQSYEQYF
.,TRBV7-2,CASSLGTARGYYGYTF
.,TRBV6-4,CAPPRGGDNSPLHF
.,TRBV30,CAWSERTEAFF
.,TRBV7-2,CASSLLDSPLHF
.,TRBV11-2,CASSPRVTEAFF
.,TRBV14,CASSQEREQYF
.,TRBV27,CASSSARRDRYGYTF
TRBD1,TRBV7-2,CASSWDRNNYGYTF
.,TRBV7-9,CASSYGGMGGTEAFF
.,TRBV18,CATTATEVGKLFF
.,TRBV5-1,CASSSGGTEAFF